The clone carrying this TCR beta chain came up a few times. Study processing details: Nucleated cell counts were estimated from reference gene primer amplification. Profiling relied on immunoSEQ multiplex PCR, and the TCRdb table lists in-frame clones only, not all of them. V, J and clone size are taken as reported in that table, and D and trimming were inferred from the DNA itself. This sample has 200,000 to 300,000 clones, with approximately 86% found just once. The CDR3 spans 14 residues. V lost 3 bases and J lost 15, with 21 bases in between. The germline CDR1 and CDR2 sequences are MRHNA and SNTAGT. These data belong to a study of blood T cell repertoires in COVID-19. In the study overall: COVID-19 samples from acute and convalescent phases originated in the United States, Italy and Spain. T cells, B-cell-depleted T cells, or PBMCs provided the cDNA or gDNA that served as material.

The sequencing sample was made of peripheral blood. The TCR originated in a young man with active or convalescent COVID-19. This chain uses TRBV6-4 with TRBJ1-5; perhaps TRBD1 as D (5 bases). The DNA of the CDR3 is TGTGCCAGCAGTGATTTTGCTTATTTGGGGCCGAGGCATTTT. This gives the protein CASSDFAYLGPRHF.